This paragraph covers one TCR beta chain sequence. The sample originates from a study of blood T cell repertoires in COVID-19. Clones were sequenced by immunoSEQ multiplex PCR, and TCRdb holds only the in-frame ones, with some missing. The sample shows 200,000 to 250,000 clones, about 90% of them seen only once. The CDR3 extends over 14 amino acids. V was pared by 4 bases and J by 5 bases, with 10 bases of the junction left unmatched. Germline-derived CDR1 and CDR2 are SQVTM and ANQGSEA. The clonotype was recovered from a man between 18 and 29 years old with active or convalescent COVID-19. The sequencing input was peripheral blood. The chain joins TRBV29-1 to TRBJ2-5, with 7 bases matching TRBD2. CDR3 nucleotides: TGCAGCGTTGGAGGGAGGGCGTTCGGGGAGACCCAGTACTTC. Translation gives CSVGGRAFGETQYF.